The next 3 T cell receptor beta chains were all read from a single sample in a study of CD8 T cells in Susac syndrome. RNA totalling roughly 0.45 to 1 ug underwent reverse transcription with random hexamers. From the immunoSEQ multiplex PCR reads, TCRdb called clonotypes with MiXCR, one entry per CDR3 protein. The repertoire has around 120,000 distinct CDR3 sequences, about 95% of them found once; the top ten carry around 0.12%. The sample comprised CD4+ T cells from PBMCs. The source of these receptors is a human donor with multiple sclerosis.

J is TRBJ2-7 and V is TRBV24-1, with 7 bases identical to TRBD1. The CDR3 spans 17 residues. V gave up 3 bases and J gave up 2 bases; unmatched junction bases: 12. Per the germline V gene, CDR1 is KGHDR and CDR2 is SFDVKD. DNA for the CDR3: TGTGCCACCAGTGATCCCATGGACAGGCCAATAACCTACGAGCAGTACTTC. Encoded protein: CATSDPMDRPITYEQYF.

The chain joins TRBV20-1 to TRBJ2-7, with D maybe TRBD1 (7 bases). Trimming cost V 7 bases and J 5 bases, with 21 bases left between them. Germline V CDR1 and CDR2: DFQATT, SNEGSKA (reference sequence). CDR3 length: 14 residues. The CDR3 DNA is TGCAGTGGCCTCCAGGGGGGCTCAGGGAACGAGCAGTACTTC. This gives the protein CSGLQGGSGNEQYF.

The V and J genes are TRBV30 and TRBJ1-1; D perhaps matches TRBD1 (6 bases). This CDR3 region has 13 residues. The V gene lost 4 bases and the J gene lost 8 bases, with 17 bases spanning the gap. Germline CDR1 and CDR2: GTSNPN and SVGIG (reference sequence). DNA of the CDR3: TGTGCCTGGACCCAACAGGGAGGTACCGAAGCTTTCTTT. Its protein is CAWTQQGGTEAFF.